This TCR beta chain derives from a study of control samples from healthy donors and cancer patients. The CDR3 is 16 residues long. Between the trimmed V and J ends, which lost 0 bases and 1 base, there was a span of 9 bases. In germline, CDR1 is LGHNA, CDR2 YSLEER. Sequencing used immunoSEQ multiplex PCR; TCRdb keeps in-frame clones, though not all of them. The sample shows about 98,000 clones, about four fifths of them seen only once. This chain joins TRBV4-3 and TRBJ1-4; D gene uncertain. Sequences were obtained from blood. The clonotype comes from a woman aged 30 to 39 in good health. CDR3: CASSQDLGITNEKLFF. The DNA for the CDR3 is TGCGCCAGCAGCCAAGATCTGGGGATAACTAATGAAAAACTGTTTTTT.